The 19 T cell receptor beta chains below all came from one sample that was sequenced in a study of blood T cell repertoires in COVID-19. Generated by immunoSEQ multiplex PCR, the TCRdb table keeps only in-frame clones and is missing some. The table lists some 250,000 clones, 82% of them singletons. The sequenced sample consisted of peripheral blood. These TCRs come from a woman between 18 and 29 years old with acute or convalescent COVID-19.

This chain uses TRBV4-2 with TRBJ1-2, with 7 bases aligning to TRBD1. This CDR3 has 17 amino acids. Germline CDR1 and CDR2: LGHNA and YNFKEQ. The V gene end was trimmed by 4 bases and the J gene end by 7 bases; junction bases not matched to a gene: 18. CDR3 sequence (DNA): TGTGCCAGCAGCCCGGGCAGTCAGTCACAGGGGTTGGGTGGCTACACCTTC. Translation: CASSPGSQSQGLGGYTF.

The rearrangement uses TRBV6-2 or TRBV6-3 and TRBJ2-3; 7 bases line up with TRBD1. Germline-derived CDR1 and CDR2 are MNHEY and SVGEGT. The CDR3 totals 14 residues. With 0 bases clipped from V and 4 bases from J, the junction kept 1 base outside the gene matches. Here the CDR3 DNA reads TGTGCCAGCAGTTACTCCCAGGGGGCAGATACGCAGTATTTT. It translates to CASSYSQGADTQYF.

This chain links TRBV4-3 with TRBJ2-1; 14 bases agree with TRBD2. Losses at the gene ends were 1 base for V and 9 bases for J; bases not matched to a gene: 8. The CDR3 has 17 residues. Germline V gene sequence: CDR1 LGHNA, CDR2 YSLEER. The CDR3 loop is CASSQALGLAGVAEQFF. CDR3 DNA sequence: TGCGCCAGCAGCCAAGCCCTGGGACTAGCGGGGGTTGCTGAGCAGTTCTTC.

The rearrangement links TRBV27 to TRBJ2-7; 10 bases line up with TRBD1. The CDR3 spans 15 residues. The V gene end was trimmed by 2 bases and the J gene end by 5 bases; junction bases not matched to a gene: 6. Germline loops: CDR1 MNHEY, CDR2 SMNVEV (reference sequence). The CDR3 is CASSLETGGKDEQYF. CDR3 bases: TGTGCCAGCAGTTTAGAGACAGGGGGCAAGGACGAGCAGTACTTC.

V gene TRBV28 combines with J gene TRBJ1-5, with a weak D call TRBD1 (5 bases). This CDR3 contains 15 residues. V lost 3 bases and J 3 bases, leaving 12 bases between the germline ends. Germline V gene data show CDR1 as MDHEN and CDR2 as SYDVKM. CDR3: CASSFGGAYNQPQHF. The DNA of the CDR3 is TGTGCCAGCAGTTTCGGAGGGGCGTACAATCAGCCCCAGCATTTT.

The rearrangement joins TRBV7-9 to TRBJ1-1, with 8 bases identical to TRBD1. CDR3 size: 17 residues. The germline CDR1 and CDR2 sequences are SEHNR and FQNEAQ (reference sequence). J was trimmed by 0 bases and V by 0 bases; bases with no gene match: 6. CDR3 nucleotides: TGTGCCAGCAGCTTAGCGAATTGGGGACAGGTGAACACTGAAGCTTTCTTT. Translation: CASSLANWGQVNTEAFF. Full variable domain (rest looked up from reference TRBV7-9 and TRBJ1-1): DTGVSQNPRHKITKRGQNVTFRCDPISEHNRLYWYRQTLGQGPEFLTYFQNEAQLEKSRLLSDRFSAERPKGSFSTLEIQRTEQGDSAMYLCASSLANWGQVNTEAFFGQGTRLTVV.

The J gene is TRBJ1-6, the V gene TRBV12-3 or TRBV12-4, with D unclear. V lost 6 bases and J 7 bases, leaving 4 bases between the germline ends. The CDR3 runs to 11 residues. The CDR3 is CASSVNSPLHF. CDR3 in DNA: TGTGCCAGCAGCGTGAATTCACCCCTCCACTTT.

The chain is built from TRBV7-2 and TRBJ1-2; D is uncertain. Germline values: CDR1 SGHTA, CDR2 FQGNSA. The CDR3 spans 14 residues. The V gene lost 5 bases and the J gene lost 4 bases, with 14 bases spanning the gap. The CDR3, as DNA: TGTGCCAGCAGCGCCCGTCCGGGTGGCTATGGCTACACCTTC. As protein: CASSARPGGYGYTF. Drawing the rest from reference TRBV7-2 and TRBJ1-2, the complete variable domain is GAGVSQSPSNKVTEKGKDVELRCDPISGHTALYWYRQSLGQGLEFLIYFQGNSAPDKSGLPSDRFSAERTGGSVSTLTIQRTQQEDSAVYLCASSARPGGYGYTFGSGTRLTVV.

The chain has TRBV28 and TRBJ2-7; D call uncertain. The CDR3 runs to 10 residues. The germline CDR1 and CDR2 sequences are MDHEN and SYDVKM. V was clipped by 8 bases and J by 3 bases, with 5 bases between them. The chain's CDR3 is CASSNYEQYF. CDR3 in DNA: TGTGCCAGCTCCAACTACGAGCAGTACTTC.

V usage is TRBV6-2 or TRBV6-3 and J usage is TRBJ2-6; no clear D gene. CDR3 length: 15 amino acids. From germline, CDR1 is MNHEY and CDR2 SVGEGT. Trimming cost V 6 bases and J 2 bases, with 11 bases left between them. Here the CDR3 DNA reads TGTGCCAGCAGCCCTGACCGGGCTGGGGCCAACGTCCTGACTTTC. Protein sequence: CASSPDRAGANVLTF.

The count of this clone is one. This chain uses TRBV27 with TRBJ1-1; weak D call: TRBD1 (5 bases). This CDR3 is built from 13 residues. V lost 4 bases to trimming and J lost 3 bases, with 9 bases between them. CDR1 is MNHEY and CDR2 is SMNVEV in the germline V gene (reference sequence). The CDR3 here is CASSSGGYTEAFF. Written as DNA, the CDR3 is TGTGCCAGCAGTTCCGGGGGTTACACTGAAGCTTTCTTT.

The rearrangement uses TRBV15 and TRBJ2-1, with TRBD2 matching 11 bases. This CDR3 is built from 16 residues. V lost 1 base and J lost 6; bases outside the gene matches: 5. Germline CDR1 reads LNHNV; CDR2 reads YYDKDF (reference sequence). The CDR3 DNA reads TGTGCCACCAGCAGAGTCGGGACTAGCGGTAGCAATGAGCAGTTCTTC. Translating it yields CATSRVGTSGSNEQFF.

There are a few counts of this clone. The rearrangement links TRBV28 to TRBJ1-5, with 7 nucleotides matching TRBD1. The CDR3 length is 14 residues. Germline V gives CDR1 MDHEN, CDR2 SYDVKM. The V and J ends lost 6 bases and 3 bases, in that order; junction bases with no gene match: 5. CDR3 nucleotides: TGTGCCAGCAGCAGGGGGGAAAACAATCAGCCCCAGCATTTT. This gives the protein CASSRGENNQPQHF.

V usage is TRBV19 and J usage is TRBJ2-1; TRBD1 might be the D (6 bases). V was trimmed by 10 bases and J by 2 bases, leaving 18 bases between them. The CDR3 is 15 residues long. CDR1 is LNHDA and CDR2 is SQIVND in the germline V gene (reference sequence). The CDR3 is CATSFEDRAYNEQFF. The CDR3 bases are TGTGCCACCAGTTTCGAGGACAGAGCCTACAATGAGCAGTTCTTC. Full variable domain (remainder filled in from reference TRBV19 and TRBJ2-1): DGGITQSPKYLFRKEGQNVTLSCEQNLNHDAMYWYRQDPGQGLRLIYYSQIVNDFQKGDIAEGYSVSREKKESFPLTVTSAQKNPTAFYLCATSFEDRAYNEQFFGPGTRLTVL.

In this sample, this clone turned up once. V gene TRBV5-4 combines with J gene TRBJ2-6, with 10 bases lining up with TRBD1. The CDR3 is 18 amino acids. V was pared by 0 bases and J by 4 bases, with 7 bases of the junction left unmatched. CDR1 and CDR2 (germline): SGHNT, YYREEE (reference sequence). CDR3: CASSLGRDRGVGANVLTF. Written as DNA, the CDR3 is TGTGCCAGCAGCTTGGGTCGGGACAGGGGAGTAGGGGCCAACGTCCTGACTTTC. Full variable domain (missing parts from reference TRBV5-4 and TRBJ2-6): ETGVTQSPTHLIKTRGQQVTLRCSSQSGHNTVSWYQQALGQGPQFIFQYYREEENGRGNFPPRFSGLQFPNYSSELNVNALELDDSALYLCASSLGRDRGVGANVLTFGAGSRLTVL.

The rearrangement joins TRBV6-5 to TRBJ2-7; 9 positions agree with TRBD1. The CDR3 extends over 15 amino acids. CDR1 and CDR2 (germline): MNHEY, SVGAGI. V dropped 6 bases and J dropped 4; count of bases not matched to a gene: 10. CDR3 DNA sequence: TGTGCCAGCAGCCTTTTATCCGGGACAGGGTACGAGCAGTACTTC. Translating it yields CASSLLSGTGYEQYF.

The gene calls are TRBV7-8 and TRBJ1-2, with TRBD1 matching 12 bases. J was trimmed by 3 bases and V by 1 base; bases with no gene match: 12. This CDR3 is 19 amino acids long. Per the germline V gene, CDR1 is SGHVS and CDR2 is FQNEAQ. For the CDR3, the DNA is TGTGCCAGCAGCTTAGGGAAACCGGGACAGGGGGCCTGGTACTATGGCTACACCTTC. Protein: CASSLGKPGQGAWYYGYTF. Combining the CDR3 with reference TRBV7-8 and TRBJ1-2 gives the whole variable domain GAGVSQSPRYKVAKRGQDVALRCDPISGHVSLFWYQQALGQGPEFLTYFQNEAQLDKSGLPSDRFFAERPEGSVSTLKIQRTQQEDSAVYLCASSLGKPGQGAWYYGYTFGSGTRLTVV.

The CDR3 spells CASRRLAMGTDTQYF. CDR3 in DNA: TGTGCCAGCAGAAGACTAGCGATGGGCACAGATACGCAGTATTTT. The rearrangement uses TRBV2 and TRBJ2-3; 8 nucleotides line up with TRBD2. This CDR3 is built from 15 residues. The germline gives CDR1 SNHLY, CDR2 FYNNEI. The V gene end was trimmed by 6 bases and the J gene end by 1 base; junction bases not matched to a gene: 6.

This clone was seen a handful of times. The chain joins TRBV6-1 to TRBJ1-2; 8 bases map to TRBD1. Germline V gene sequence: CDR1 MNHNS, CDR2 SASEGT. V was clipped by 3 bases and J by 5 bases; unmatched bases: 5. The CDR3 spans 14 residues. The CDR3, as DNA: TGTGCCAGCAGTGACACAGGGGGAAGGTATGGCTACACCTTC. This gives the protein CASSDTGGRYGYTF.